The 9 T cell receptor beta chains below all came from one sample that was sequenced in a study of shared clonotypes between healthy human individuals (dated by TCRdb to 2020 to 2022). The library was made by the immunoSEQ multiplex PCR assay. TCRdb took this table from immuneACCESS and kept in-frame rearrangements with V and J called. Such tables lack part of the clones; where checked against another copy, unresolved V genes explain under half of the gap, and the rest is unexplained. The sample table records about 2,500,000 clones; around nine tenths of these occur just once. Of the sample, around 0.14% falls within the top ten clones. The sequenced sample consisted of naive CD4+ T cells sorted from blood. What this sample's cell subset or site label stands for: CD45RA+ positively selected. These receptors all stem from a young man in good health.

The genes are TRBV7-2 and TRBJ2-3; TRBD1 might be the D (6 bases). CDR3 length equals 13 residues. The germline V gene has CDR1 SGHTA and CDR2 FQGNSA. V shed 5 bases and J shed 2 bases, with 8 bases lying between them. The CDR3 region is CASSPGDTDTQYF. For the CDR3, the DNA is TGTGCCAGCAGCCCAGGGGACACAGATACGCAGTATTTT.

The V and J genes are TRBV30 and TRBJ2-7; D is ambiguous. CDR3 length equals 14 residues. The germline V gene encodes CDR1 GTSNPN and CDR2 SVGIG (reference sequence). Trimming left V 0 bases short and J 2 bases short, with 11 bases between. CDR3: CAWSVSRSTYEQYF. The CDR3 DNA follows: TGTGCCTGGAGTGTTTCCAGGAGTACCTACGAGCAGTACTTC.

The CDR3: CASKGEDSPLHF. The CDR3 region has the DNA TGTGCCAGCAAGGGAGAGGATTCACCCCTCCACTTT. The chain joins TRBV14 to TRBJ1-6; D not certain. V lost 7 bases to trimming and J lost 8 bases, with 9 bases between them. The CDR3 has 12 amino acids. Germline CDR1 reads SGHDN; CDR2 reads FVKESK. Combining the CDR3 with reference TRBV14 and TRBJ1-6 gives the whole variable domain EAGVTQFPSHSVIEKGQTVTLRCDPISGHDNLYWYRRVMGKEIKFLLHFVKESKQDESGMPNNRFLAERTGGTYSTLKVQPAELEDSGVYFCASKGEDSPLHFGNGTRLTVT.

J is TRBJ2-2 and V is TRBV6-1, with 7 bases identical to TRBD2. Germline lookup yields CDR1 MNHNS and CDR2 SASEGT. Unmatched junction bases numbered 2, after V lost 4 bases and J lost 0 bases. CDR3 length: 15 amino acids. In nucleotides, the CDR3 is TGTGCCAGCAGTGTTACTAGCGCGAACACCGGGGAGCTGTTTTTT. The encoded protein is CASSVTSANTGELFF.

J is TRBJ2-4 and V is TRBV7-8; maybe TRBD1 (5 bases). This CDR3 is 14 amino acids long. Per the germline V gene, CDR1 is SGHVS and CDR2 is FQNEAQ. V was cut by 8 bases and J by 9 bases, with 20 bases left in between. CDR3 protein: CASPRGLDKPIQYF. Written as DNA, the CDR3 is TGTGCCAGCCCTAGGGGTTTAGACAAGCCCATTCAGTACTTC. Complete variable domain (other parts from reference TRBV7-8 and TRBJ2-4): GAGVSQSPRYKVAKRGQDVALRCDPISGHVSLFWYQQALGQGPEFLTYFQNEAQLDKSGLPSDRFFAERPEGSVSTLKIQRTQQEDSAVYLCASPRGLDKPIQYFGAGTRLSVL.

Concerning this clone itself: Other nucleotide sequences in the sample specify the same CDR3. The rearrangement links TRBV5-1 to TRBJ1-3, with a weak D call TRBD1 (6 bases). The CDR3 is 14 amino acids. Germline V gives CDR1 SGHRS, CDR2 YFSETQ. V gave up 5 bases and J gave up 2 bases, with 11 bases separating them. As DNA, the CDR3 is TGCGCCAGCAGTTCGCAGGGGACTGGAAACACCATATATTTT. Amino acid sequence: CASSSQGTGNTIYF.

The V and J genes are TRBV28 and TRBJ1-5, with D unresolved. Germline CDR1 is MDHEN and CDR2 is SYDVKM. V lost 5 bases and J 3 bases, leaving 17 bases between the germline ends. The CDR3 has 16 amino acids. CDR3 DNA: TGTGCCAGCAGTCCCATAGCGGCAGGCCCCAATCAGCCCCAGCATTTT. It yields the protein CASSPIAAGPNQPQHF.

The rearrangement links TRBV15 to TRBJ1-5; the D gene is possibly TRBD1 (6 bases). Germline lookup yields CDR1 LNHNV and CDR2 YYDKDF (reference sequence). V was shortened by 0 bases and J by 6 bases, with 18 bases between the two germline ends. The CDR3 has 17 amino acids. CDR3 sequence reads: CATSRDGGQQGLQPQHF. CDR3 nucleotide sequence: TGTGCCACCAGCAGAGATGGAGGACAACAGGGACTTCAGCCCCAGCATTTT.

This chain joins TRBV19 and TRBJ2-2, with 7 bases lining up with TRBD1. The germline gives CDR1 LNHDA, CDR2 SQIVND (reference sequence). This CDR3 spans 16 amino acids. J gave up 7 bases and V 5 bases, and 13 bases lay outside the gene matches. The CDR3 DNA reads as TGTGCCAGTAGTTCGGGACAGAAAGTCAAACTCGGGGAGCTGTTTTTT. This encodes CASSSGQKVKLGELFF.